This T cell receptor beta chain stems from a study of OX40 agonist ivuxolimab in advanced cancers. Overall study context: The eligibility criteria allowed prior anti-PD-1, anti-PD-L1 or anti-CTLA-4 therapy, and 40% had some.

The table came from immunoSEQ multiplex PCR; TCRdb's copy has only in-frame clones and leaves some out. The sample records tens of thousands of clones, 85% to 90% being singletons. The CDR3 has 16 residues. The V end lost 5 bases, the J end lost 0 bases, and 16 bases lay between the germline ends. Germline V gene sequence: CDR1 MNHEY, CDR2 SMNVEV (reference sequence). This TCR derives from an adult with an advanced solid tumor such as melanoma, head and neck, liver or kidney cancer. The specimen comprised CD4+ or CD8+ T cells sorted from blood, sampled in a trial of the OX40 agonist ivuxolimab. The chain combines TRBV27 with TRBJ1-1; tentative D call: TRBD1 (5 bases). The CDR3 DNA is TGTGCCAGCAGTAAACTAGGGACTGCTATGAACACTGAAGCTTTCTTT. Translation: CASSKLGTAMNTEAFF.